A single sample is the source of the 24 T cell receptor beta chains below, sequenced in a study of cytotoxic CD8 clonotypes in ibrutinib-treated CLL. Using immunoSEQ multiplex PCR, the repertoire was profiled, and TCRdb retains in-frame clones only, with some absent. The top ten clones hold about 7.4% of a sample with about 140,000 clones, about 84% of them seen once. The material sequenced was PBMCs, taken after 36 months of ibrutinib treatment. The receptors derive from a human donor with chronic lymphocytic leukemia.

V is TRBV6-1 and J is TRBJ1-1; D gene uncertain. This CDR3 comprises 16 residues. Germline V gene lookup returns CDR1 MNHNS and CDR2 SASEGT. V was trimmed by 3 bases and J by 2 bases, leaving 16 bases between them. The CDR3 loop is CASSEKVGYSNTEAFF. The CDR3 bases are TGTGCCAGCAGTGAGAAAGTAGGGTACAGTAACACTGAAGCTTTCTTT.

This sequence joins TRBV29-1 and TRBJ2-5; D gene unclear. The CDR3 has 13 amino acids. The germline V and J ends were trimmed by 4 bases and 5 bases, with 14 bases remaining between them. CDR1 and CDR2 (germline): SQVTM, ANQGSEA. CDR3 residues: CSVGVLGGETQYF. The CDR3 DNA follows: TGCAGCGTTGGGGTGCTAGGTGGGGAGACCCAGTACTTC.

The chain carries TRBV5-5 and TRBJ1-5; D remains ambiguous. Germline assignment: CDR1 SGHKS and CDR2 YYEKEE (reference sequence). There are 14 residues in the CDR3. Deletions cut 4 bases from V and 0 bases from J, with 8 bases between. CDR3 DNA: TGTGCCAGCAGCCCGGGTCCTAGCAATCAGCCCCAGCATTTT. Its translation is CASSPGPSNQPQHF.

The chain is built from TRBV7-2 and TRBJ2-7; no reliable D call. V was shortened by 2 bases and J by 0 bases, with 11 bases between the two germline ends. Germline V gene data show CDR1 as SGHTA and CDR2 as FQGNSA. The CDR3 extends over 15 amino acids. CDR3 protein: CASSLSQASSYEQYF. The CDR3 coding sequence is TGTGCCAGCAGCTTAAGTCAGGCATCCTCCTACGAGCAGTACTTC.

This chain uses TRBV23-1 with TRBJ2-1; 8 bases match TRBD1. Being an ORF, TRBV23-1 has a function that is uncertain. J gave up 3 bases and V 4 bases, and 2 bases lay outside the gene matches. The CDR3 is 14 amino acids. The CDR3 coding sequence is TGCGCCAGCAGTCCTGGACAGGGCTACAATGAGCAGTTCTTC. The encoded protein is CASSPGQGYNEQFF.

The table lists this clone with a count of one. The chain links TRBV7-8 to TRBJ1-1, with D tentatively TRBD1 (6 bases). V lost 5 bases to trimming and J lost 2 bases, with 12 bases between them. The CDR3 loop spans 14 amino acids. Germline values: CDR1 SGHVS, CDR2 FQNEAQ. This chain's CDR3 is CASSGGHSNTEAFF. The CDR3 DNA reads TGTGCCAGCAGCGGGGGACATTCCAACACTGAAGCTTTCTTT. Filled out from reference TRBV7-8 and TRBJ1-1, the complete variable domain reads GAGVSQSPRYKVAKRGQDVALRCDPISGHVSLFWYQQALGQGPEFLTYFQNEAQLDKSGLPSDRFFAERPEGSVSTLKIQRTQQEDSAVYLCASSGGHSNTEAFFGQGTRLTVV.

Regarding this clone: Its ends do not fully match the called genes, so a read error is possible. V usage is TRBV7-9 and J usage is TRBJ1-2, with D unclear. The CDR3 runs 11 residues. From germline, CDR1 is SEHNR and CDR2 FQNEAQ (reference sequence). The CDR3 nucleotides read TGTGCCAGCAGTTTAGACCAGGACTACACCTTC. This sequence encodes CASSLDQDYTF.

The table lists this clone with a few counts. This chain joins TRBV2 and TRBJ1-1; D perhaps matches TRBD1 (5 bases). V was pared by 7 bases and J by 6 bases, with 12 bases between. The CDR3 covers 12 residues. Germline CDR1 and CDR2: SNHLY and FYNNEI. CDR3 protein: CASIGRGAEAFF. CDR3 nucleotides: TGTGCCAGCATAGGTCGGGGCGCTGAAGCTTTCTTT. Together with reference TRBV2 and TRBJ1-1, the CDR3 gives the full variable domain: EPEVTQTPSHQVTQMGQEVILRCVPISNHLYFYWYRQILGQKVEFLVSFYNNEISEKSEIFDDQFSVERPDGSNFTLKIRSTKLEDSAMYFCASIGRGAEAFFGQGTRLTVV.

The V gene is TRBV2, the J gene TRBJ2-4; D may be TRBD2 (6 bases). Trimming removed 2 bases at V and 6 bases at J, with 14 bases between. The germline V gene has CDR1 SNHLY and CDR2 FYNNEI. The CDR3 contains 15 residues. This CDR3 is CASSEPGGFGNIQYF. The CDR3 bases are TGTGCCAGCAGTGAACCCGGGGGATTCGGAAACATTCAGTACTTC.

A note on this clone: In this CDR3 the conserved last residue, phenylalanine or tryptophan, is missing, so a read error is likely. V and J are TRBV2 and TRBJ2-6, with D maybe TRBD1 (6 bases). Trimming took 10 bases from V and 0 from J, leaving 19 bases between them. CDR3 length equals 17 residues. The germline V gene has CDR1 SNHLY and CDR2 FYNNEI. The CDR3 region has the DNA TGTGCCATCCGAGGGGCAGGGGATAACTCTGGGGCCAACGTCCTGACTTCC. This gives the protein CAIRGAGDNSGANVLTS.

The CDR3 coding sequence is TGTGCCAGCAGCTCAGGAGTATTGTATGAGACCCAGTACTTC. The encoded protein is CASSSGVLYETQYF. The rearrangement links TRBV7-6 to TRBJ2-5, with D unclear. Trimming took off 4 bases at V and 5 bases at J, with 14 bases between the two ends. The germline CDR1 and CDR2 sequences are SGHVS and FNYEAQ. The CDR3 loop spans 14 amino acids.

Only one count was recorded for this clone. The chain's CDR3 is CASRFDSTYSYEQYF. CDR3 DNA sequence: TGTGCCAGCAGATTTGACAGTACCTACTCCTACGAGCAGTACTTC. The chain combines TRBV2 with TRBJ2-7; D is possibly TRBD1 (5 bases). The CDR3 has 15 amino acids. The V end was cut by 6 bases, the J end by 0 bases, with 15 bases between. Germline V gene lookup returns CDR1 SNHLY and CDR2 FYNNEI.

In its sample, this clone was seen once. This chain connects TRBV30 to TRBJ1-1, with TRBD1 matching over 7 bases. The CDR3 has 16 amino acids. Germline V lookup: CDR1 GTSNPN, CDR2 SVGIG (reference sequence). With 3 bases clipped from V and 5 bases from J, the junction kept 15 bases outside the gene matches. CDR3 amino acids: CAWRNRGLNMGTEAFF. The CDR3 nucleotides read TGTGCCTGGAGGAACAGGGGACTAAACATGGGGACTGAAGCTTTCTTT.

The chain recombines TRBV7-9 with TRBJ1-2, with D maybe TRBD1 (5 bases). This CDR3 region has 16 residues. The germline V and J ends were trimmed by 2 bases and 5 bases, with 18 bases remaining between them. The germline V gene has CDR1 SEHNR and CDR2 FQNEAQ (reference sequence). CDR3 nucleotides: TGTGCCAGCAGCTTAAGGGGAGGGTACATACGGTATGGCTACACCTTC. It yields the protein CASSLRGGYIRYGYTF.

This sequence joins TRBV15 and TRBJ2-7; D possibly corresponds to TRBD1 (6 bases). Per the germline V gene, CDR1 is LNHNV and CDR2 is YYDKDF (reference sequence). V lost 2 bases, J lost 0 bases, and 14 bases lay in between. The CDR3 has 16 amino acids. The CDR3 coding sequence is TGTGCCACCAGCAGACCCAAACAGGGACCCTCCTACGAGCAGTACTTC. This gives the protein CATSRPKQGPSYEQYF. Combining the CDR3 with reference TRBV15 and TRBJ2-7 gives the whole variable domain DAMVIQNPRYQVTQFGKPVTLSCSQTLNHNVMYWYQQKSSQAPKLLFHYYDKDFNNEADTPDNFQSRRPNTSFCFLDIRSPGLGDTAMYLCATSRPKQGPSYEQYFGPGTRLTVT.

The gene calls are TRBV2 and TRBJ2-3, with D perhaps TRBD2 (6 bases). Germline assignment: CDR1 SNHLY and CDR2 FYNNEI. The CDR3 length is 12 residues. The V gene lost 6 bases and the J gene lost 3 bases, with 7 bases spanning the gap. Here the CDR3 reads CASSLATDTQYF. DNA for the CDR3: TGTGCCAGCAGCCTAGCGACAGATACGCAGTATTTT.

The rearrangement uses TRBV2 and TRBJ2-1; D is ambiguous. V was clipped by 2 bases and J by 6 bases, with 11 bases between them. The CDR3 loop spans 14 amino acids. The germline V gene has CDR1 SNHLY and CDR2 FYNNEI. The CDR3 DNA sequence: TGTGCCAGCAGTGAACGCCCAGCCCTCAATGAGCAGTTCTTC. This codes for CASSERPALNEQFF.

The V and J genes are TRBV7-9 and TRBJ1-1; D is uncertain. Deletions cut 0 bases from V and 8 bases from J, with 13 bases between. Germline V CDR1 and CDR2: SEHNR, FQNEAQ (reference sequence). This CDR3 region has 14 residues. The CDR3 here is CASSLALTASEAFF. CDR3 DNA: TGTGCCAGCAGCTTAGCGCTGACTGCTTCGGAAGCTTTCTTT. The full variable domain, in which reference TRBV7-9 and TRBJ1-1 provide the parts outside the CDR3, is DTGVSQNPRHKITKRGQNVTFRCDPISEHNRLYWYRQTLGQGPEFLTYFQNEAQLEKSRLLSDRFSAERPKGSFSTLEIQRTEQGDSAMYLCASSLALTASEAFFGQGTRLTVV.

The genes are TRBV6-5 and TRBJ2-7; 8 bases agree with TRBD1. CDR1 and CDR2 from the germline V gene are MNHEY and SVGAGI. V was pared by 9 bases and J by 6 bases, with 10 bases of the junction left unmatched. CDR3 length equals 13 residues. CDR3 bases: TGTGCCAGTAGGCGGCAGGGGGCCGTCGAGCAGTACTTC. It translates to CASRRQGAVEQYF.

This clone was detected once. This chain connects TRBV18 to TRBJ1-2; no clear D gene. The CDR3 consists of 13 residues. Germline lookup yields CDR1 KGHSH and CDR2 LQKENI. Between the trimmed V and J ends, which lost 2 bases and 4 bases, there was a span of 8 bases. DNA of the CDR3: TGTGCCAGCTCACCAACGGATATCTATGGCTACACCTTC. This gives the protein CASSPTDIYGYTF. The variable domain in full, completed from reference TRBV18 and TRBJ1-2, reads NAGVMQNPRHLVRRRGQEARLRCSPMKGHSHVYWYRQLPEEGLKFMVYLQKENIIDESGMPKERFSAEFPKEGPSILRIQQVVRGDSAAYFCASSPTDIYGYTFGSGTRLTVV.

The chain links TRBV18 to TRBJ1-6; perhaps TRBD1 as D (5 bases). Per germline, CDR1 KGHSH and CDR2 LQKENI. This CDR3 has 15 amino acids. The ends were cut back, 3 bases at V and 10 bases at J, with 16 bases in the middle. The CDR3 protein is CASSPNRQGLSPLHF. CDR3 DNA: TGTGCCAGCTCACCCAATCGGCAGGGCTTGTCACCCCTCCACTTT. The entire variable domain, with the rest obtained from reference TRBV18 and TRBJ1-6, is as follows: NAGVMQNPRHLVRRRGQEARLRCSPMKGHSHVYWYRQLPEEGLKFMVYLQKENIIDESGMPKERFSAEFPKEGPSILRIQQVVRGDSAAYFCASSPNRQGLSPLHFGNGTRLTVT.

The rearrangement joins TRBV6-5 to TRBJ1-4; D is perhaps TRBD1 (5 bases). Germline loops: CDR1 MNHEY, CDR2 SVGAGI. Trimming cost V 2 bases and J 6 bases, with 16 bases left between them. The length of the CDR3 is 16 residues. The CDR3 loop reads CASSYGGWGRDEKLFF. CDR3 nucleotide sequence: TGTGCCAGCAGTTACGGGGGTTGGGGGAGAGATGAAAAACTGTTTTTT.

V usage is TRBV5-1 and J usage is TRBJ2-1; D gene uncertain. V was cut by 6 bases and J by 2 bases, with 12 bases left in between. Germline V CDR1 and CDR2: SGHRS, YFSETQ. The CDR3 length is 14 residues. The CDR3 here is CASKLPEAYNEQFF. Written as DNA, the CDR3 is TGCGCCAGCAAGCTCCCAGAGGCCTACAATGAGCAGTTCTTC.

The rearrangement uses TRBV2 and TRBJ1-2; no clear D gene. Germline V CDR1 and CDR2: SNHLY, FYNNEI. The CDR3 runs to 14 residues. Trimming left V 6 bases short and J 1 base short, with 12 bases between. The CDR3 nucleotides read TGTGCCAGCAGGACGGCTTTCCTTAACTATGGCTACACCTTC. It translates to CASRTAFLNYGYTF.